Listed below are T cell receptor beta chains from one sample, sequenced in a study of blood T cell repertoires in COVID-19. Clones were sequenced by immunoSEQ multiplex PCR, and TCRdb holds only the in-frame ones, with some missing. The sample yields about 140,000 clones, around 83% seen once. The sample consisted of peripheral blood. The receptors shown here come from a human donor in a cohort sampled during active COVID-19. CDR3s include the opening cysteine and the closing phenylalanine or tryptophan. D genes are given only for firm matches. Expanded clones are given a class, and other clones once, few, many or no size at all.

V gene,clone size,D gene,J gene,CDR3 DNA,CDR3 protein
TRBV29-1,once,-,TRBJ2-6,TGCAGCGTTGAAGCGCAGTCTGTTGGGGCCAACGTCCTGACTTTC,CSVEAQSVGANVLTF
TRBV13,-,TRBD2,TRBJ2-5,TGTGCCAGCACCCCCGGTGGGGGGGAAGAGACCCAGTACTTC,CASTPGGGEETQYF
TRBV18,-,-,TRBJ2-7,TGTGCCAGCTCAGGGCAGGGGTCCTACGAGCAGTACTTC,CASSGQGSYEQYF
TRBV7-8,-,-,TRBJ2-5,TGTGCCAGCAGCTTTTCGCCCCCAGTGATACAAGAGACCCAGTACTTC,CASSFSPPVIQETQYF
TRBV6-2/TRBV6-3,-,-,TRBJ2-3,TGTGCCAGCAGTCAAATCCATACGCAGTATTTT,CASSQIHTQYF
TRBV6-4,-,TRBD2,TRBJ2-3,TGTGCCAGCAGTCCGACTAGCGGGAGGGTCGACACAGATACGCAGTATTTT,CASSPTSGRVDTDTQYF
TRBV6-5,-,TRBD1,TRBJ2-7,TGTGCCACCGGACAGGTTGGCACCTACGAGCAGTACTTC,CATGQVGTYEQYF
TRBV19,-,-,TRBJ2-2,TGTGCCAGTAGTATACGGGAGAACACCGGGGAGCTGTTTTTT,CASSIRENTGELFF
TRBV2,-,TRBD2,TRBJ2-7,TGTGCCAGCAGTGAACAGCTAGCGGGGAGAAGCACCTACGAGCAGTACTTC,CASSEQLAGRSTYEQYF
TRBV19,-,TRBD1,TRBJ1-3,TGTGCCAGTAGTAGCGGGACAGTCCCTGGAAACACCATATATTTT,CASSSGTVPGNTIYF
TRBV7-2,-,-,TRBJ2-1,TGTGCCAGCAGCTGGAGGTCGGGCTACAATGAGCAGTTCTTC,CASSWRSGYNEQFF
TRBV6-2/TRBV6-3,few,TRBD2,TRBJ2-7,TGTGCCAGCAGCATGGGCGGGAGTCGGAACGAGCAGTACTTC,CASSMGGSRNEQYF
TRBV28,-,-,TRBJ1-5,TGTGCCAGCAGCCAAATGAAGGGGGTTGAAGATCAGCCCCAGCATTTT,CASSQMKGVEDQPQHF
TRBV7-3,-,-,TRBJ2-1,TGTGCCAGCAGCCGCGGGGCCTCCTACAATGAGCAGTTCTTC,CASSRGASYNEQFF
TRBV5-6,-,-,TRBJ2-5,TGTGCCAGCAGCTTGCGGACCCTCGGGGGAGAGACCCAGTACTTC,CASSLRTLGGETQYF
TRBV5-1,-,TRBD2,TRBJ2-5,TGCGCCAGCAGCTTGGTTGGACTAGCGGGAGTTGAGACCCAGTACTTC,CASSLVGLAGVETQYF
TRBV4-3,-,-,TRBJ2-6,TGCGCCAGCAGCCAAGAAACAGGGACGAGCTCTGGGGCCAACGTCCTGACTTTC,CASSQETGTSSGANVLTF
TRBV24-1,-,-,TRBJ2-1,TGTGCCACCAGTGATTCAGGACTTTACAATGAGCAGTTCTTC,CATSDSGLYNEQFF
TRBV5-6,-,-,TRBJ1-6,TGTGCCAGCAGCTTCAGGGGCAGCTCCTATAATTCACCCCTCCACTTT,CASSFRGSSYNSPLHF
TRBV11-2,-,-,TRBJ1-5,TGTGCCAGCAGCTTAAACAGCTTCAATCAGCCCCAGCATTTT,CASSLNSFNQPQHF
TRBV6-6,-,TRBD1,TRBJ1-3,TGTGCCAGCAGTTACTACAGGGGGAGCTCTGGAAACACCATATATTTT,CASSYYRGSSGNTIYF
TRBV3-1/TRBV3-2,-,-,TRBJ2-2,TGTGCCAGCAGCCAGCTGGGGCGCGACGGGGAGCTGTTTTTT,CASSQLGRDGELFF
TRBV5-1,-,-,TRBJ1-2,TGCGCCAGCAGCTATATCAGCGACAGTCGGGGCTACACCTTC,CASSYISDSRGYTF
TRBV2,-,TRBD1,TRBJ2-7,TGTGCCAGCAGTGATCGGGACAGGGCTACCTACGAGCAGTACTTC,CASSDRDRATYEQYF
TRBV6-6,-,TRBD1,TRBJ2-3,TGTGCCAGCAGCGATGGGACAGCCAGCACAGATACGCAGTATTTT,CASSDGTASTDTQYF
TRBV18,-,TRBD2,TRBJ2-5,TGTGCCAGCTCACCACTGGGGGGGGAAGAGACCCAGTACTTC,CASSPLGGEETQYF
TRBV2,-,TRBD2,TRBJ2-3,TGTGCCAGCAGTGTAGGAGCGGGGGGCACAGATACGCAGTATTTT,CASSVGAGGTDTQYF
TRBV19,-,-,TRBJ2-5,TGTGCCAGTAGTAGAACAGGGTGGCAAGAGACCCAGTACTTC,CASSRTGWQETQYF
TRBV5-1,-,-,TRBJ2-1,TGCGCCAGCAGCCCAGGACAGTCGTTCTCCTACAATGAGCAGTTCTTC,CASSPGQSFSYNEQFF
TRBV18,-,-,TRBJ2-5,TGTGCCAGCTCAAGGAACGGACAGCAAGAGACCCAGTACTTC,CASSRNGQQETQYF
TRBV2,-,-,TRBJ2-2,TGTGCCAGCAGTGAATGGGGCCCCGGGGAGCTGTTTTTT,CASSEWGPGELFF
TRBV7-8,-,TRBD1,TRBJ1-1,TGTGCCAGCAGCTTAGAGGGGGCATTGAACACTGAAGCTTTCTTT,CASSLEGALNTEAFF
TRBV28,-,TRBD2,TRBJ2-2,TGTGCCAGCCACCCGGGACTAAACACCGGGGAGCTGTTTTTT,CASHPGLNTGELFF
TRBV6-2/TRBV6-3,-,TRBD2,TRBJ2-5,TGTGCCAGCAACCCCGGGGGGAGCCAAGAGACCCAGTACTTC,CASNPGGSQETQYF
TRBV5-4,-,-,TRBJ2-3,TGTGCCAGCAGCTTGCCCTCCCTGGGCGCAGATACGCAGTATTTT,CASSLPSLGADTQYF
TRBV4-1,few,-,TRBJ2-5,TGCGCCAGCAGCCAAGGCCCATGGAGACAGTACCAAGAGACCCAGTACTTC,CASSQGPWRQYQETQYF
TRBV2,-,-,TRBJ2-7,TGTGCCAGCAAGTGGCAGGTCTCCTACGAGCAGTACTTC,CASKWQVSYEQYF
TRBV14,-,TRBD1,TRBJ2-6,TGTGCCAGCAGCCAACTGGGACAGGGGAGCTCTGGGGCCAACGTCCTGACTTTC,CASSQLGQGSSGANVLTF
TRBV19,-,-,TRBJ1-2,TGTGCCAGTAGTATAGAAAAAATTGGAGCCGCGGGCTATGGCTACACCTTC,CASSIEKIGAAGYGYTF
TRBV11-3,-,-,TRBJ2-3,TGTGCCAGCAGCTTAGATGGGGACACCCGGACAGATACGCAGTATTTT,CASSLDGDTRTDTQYF
TRBV30,few,-,TRBJ2-6,TGTGCCTGGAGTGTAGGGGACTCTGGGGCCAACGTCCTGACTTTC,CAWSVGDSGANVLTF
TRBV7-3,-,-,TRBJ2-7,TGTGCCAGCAGCCTTTCAGGGGAACCCTACGAGCAGTACTTC,CASSLSGEPYEQYF
TRBV19,few,-,TRBJ1-2,TGTGCCAGTAGGCTGACAGGCGCCGCTAACTATGGCTACACCTTC,CASRLTGAANYGYTF
TRBV5-1,-,TRBD2,TRBJ2-7,TGCGCCAGCAGCGGTAGCGGGTACGAGCAGTACTTC,CASSGSGYEQYF
TRBV1,-,-,TRBJ2-5,TGCACCAGCAGCGGTGGTGGGGATTGTGGGGCCCGGAGAGAGACCCAGTACTTC,CTSSGGGDCGARRETQYF
TRBV6-5,-,TRBD2,TRBJ2-1,TGTGCCAGCAGCCCAAACCTAGCGGGAGGGGGTGAGCAGTTCTTC,CASSPNLAGGGEQFF
TRBV7-9,-,-,TRBJ1-4,TGTGCCAGCAGCCCGACCGGACAAGCGACACTGTTTTTT,CASSPTGQATLFF
TRBV7-9,-,-,TRBJ2-1,TGTGCCAGCAGCTTTGTGACTGCAGACAATGAGCAGTTCTTC,CASSFVTADNEQFF
TRBV7-7,-,-,TRBJ2-2,TGTGCTAGCCGTGAGGCGAAGAACACCGGGGAGCTGTTTTTT,CASREAKNTGELFF
TRBV5-1,-,-,TRBJ2-5,TGCGCCAGCAGCCGACTAGACCAAGAGACCCAGTACTTC,CASSRLDQETQYF